This T cell receptor (beta chain) was identified during a study of shared clonotypes between healthy human individuals (dated by TCRdb to 2018 to 2021). Study-level background: A few men and a couple of women, aged 18 to 49 years, made up the cohort. Per donor, three plates each were used for CD4 naive and CD4 memory, two for CD8 naive, and one for CD8 memory. The study deeply sequenced blood TCR repertoires of about five healthy adults to estimate repertoire size and the extent of clonotype sharing between individuals. To increase sequencing depth and limit assay-specific biases, TCR repertoire library preparation and sequencing were carried out by different laboratories using diverse techniques. Between about 0.9 and 8.9 billion PBMCs per donor were obtained by leukapheresis.

The paper as a whole reports these results and caveats: Naive subsets generally had larger estimated clonotype richness than memory subsets. Across four donors, approximately 4.6% of naive CD4, roughly 3.4% of naive CD8, 2.3% of memory CD4, and roughly 0.41% of memory CD8 clonotypes were shared. Sampling was limited to blood, and TCR repertoires in tissue likely differ from TCR repertoires in blood. Pairwise subsampling led to the expectation that sequencing depth would affect the degree of clonotype sharing among donors. Compared with non-shared clonotypes, the clonotypes found in all four sorted-subset donors had higher generation probabilities. Because the study included only a small number of donors, the genetic and exposure-history diversity represented was limited. Even with the large sequencing depth, rarefaction of the sorted-subset datasets indicated that sequencing was incomplete.

Using the deep immunoSEQ assay, multiplex PCR amplified TCR CDR3 regions from genomic DNA. Extracted genomic DNA from each cell subset was distributed evenly across all wells of several immunoSEQ 96-well plates, and each plate was treated as a replicate. For sorted subsets, 200 ng of genomic DNA, equivalent to around 31,000 T cell genomes, went into each replicate PCR. The purified libraries were quantified using a Qubit 3.0 fluorometer, sized with a Bioanalyzer 2100, and then quantified again using the KAPA Library Quantification kit. Every immunoSEQ 96-well plate was sequenced on a dedicated single-read 150-cycle Illumina NextSeq 550 flow cell. In the authors' own workflow: Because the immunoSEQ output held only junctional sequences and lacked quality scores, the filtering could not match the filtering applied to full-length reads. To assign V/J genes and CDR3, sequences were annotated against IMGT germline references using PyIR, a Python wrapper for IgBLAST v1.9. Reads were filtered out if the reads had weak V/J assignments (E-value above 1e-6), no CDR3, stop codons, out-of-frame junctions, or ambiguous translated residues. A V3J clonotype was defined by an identical inferred V gene, J gene, and CDR3 amino acid sequence. The percentage overlap between two repertoires was calculated by dividing the number of shared unique clonotypes by the size of the smaller repertoire. Richness of each repertoire was evaluated using RTK rarefaction, the Chao1 estimator, and Recon v2.1 estimates of unobserved clonotypes. Generation probabilities were computed with OLGA for all TCRbeta clonotypes obtained by the gDNA method from four donors. This is the immuneACCESS table as TCRdb keeps it, with only in-frame sequences that have V and J called. A part of the clones is gone; compared with another copy, unresolved V genes explain less than half, and the rest is unexplained. The V and J calls and the clone size are those of that table, but D and trimming were determined from the DNA. The table for this sample lists 2,500,000 or so clones; less than 95% of them were counted only once. Of the sample, around 0.38% falls within the top ten clones.

As encoded in the germline V gene (reference sequence), CDR1 is GTSNPN while CDR2 is SVGIG. V gives up 1 base and J gives up 1 base, and the segment between their germline ends measures 7 bases. The CDR3, from cysteine to phenylalanine, totals 13 residues. Left in the record is the CDR3 DNA by itself, 39 bases read in frame from the first base. Of note for this clone: Its antigen remains unidentified. There are no base qualities to consult, and no much larger clone falls within one base.

Donors were healthy HIV-negative adults with no recently reported acute infections or vaccinations. Only Caucasian adults living in Nashville, Tennessee, USA were represented among the donors. CD4+ T cells were enriched by magnetic negative selection, after which naive cells were positively selected on CD45RA and the negative fraction was taken as the memory subset. Blood was collected by leukapheresis, and PBMCs were isolated by Ficoll-Histopaque density gradient centrifugation and then cryopreserved in liquid nitrogen vapor phase. Purity and quantity of every magnetically sorted T cell population were checked by analytical flow cytometry. Genomic DNA was isolated from every sorted fraction and measured by UV absorbance on a Nanodrop 2000c.

Sequences were obtained from naive CD4+ T cells from PBMCs. The cell subset or site tag for this specimen amounts to: CD45RA+ positively selected. The sequence derives from a young man in good health. Some clones in this sample may be carry-over from other donors' samples. This chain joins TRBV30 to TRBJ2-5; the D gene lacks a confident call. The DNA sequence is TGTGCCTGGAGTGCCCTGGTCCAAGAGACCCAGTACTTC. Translation gives CAWSALVQETQYF.